A single sample gave rise to the 18 T cell receptor beta chains below, sequenced in a study of T cell responses to AZD1222 COVID-19 vaccine. Assay: immunoSEQ multiplex PCR; the TCRdb copy retains only in-frame clones and omits some. The table has some 84,000 clones, approximately 88% seen once. The sample was peripheral blood, taken on day 0 of AZD1222 vaccination. These receptors were collected from an adult in good health.

The chain couples TRBV15 to TRBJ1-5, with a weak D call TRBD1 (5 bases). V lost 2 bases and J 6 bases, leaving 14 bases between the germline ends. Germline CDR1 reads LNHNV; CDR2 reads YYDKDF (reference sequence). This CDR3 is 15 amino acids long. The CDR3 bases are TGTGCCACCAGCAGATATGGGGACGACGGTCAGCCCCAGCATTTT. This encodes CATSRYGDDGQPQHF.

The chain couples TRBV28 to TRBJ1-1; D is ambiguous. Germline V gives CDR1 MDHEN, CDR2 SYDVKM. Trimming took 6 bases from V and 10 from J, leaving 12 bases between them. The CDR3 consists of 11 residues. The CDR3 reads CASSGILGAFF. The CDR3 region has the DNA TGTGCCAGCAGCGGGATCCTGGGAGCTTTCTTT. The whole variable domain, filled in from reference TRBV28 and TRBJ1-1, reads DVKVTQSSRYLVKRTGEKVFLECVQDMDHENMFWYRQDPGLGLRLIYFSYDVKMKEKGDIPEGYSVSREKKERFSLILESASTNQTSMYLCASSGILGAFFGQGTRLTVV.

V is TRBV3-1 (or the pseudogene TRBV3-2) and J is TRBJ1-5; D possibly corresponds to TRBD1 (5 bases). Trimming took 1 base from V and 3 from J, leaving 13 bases between them. The CDR3 runs 16 residues. The germline gives CDR1 LGHDT, CDR2 YNNKEL (reference sequence). The CDR3 DNA reads as TGTGCCAGCAGCCAAGGGGGGTCAGGGAACAATCAGCCCCAGCATTTT. Amino acid sequence: CASSQGGSGNNQPQHF.

This clone was detected only once. This chain uses TRBV3-1 (or the pseudogene TRBV3-2) with TRBJ2-2; no definite D call. The CDR3 spans 15 residues. In germline, CDR1 is LGHDT, CDR2 YNNKEL (reference sequence). V gave up 1 base and J gave up 0 bases, with 6 bases separating them. The CDR3 is CASSQVFSNTGELFF. The DNA of the CDR3 is TGTGCCAGCAGCCAAGTATTCTCGAACACCGGGGAGCTGTTTTTT.

This clone has a single count. The genes are TRBV5-4 and TRBJ2-1; maybe TRBD2 (5 bases). The CDR3 loop spans 16 amino acids. The V gene lost 3 bases and the J gene lost 2 bases, with 15 bases spanning the gap. The germline gives CDR1 SGHNT, CDR2 YYREEE (reference sequence). In DNA form, the CDR3 reads TGTGCCAGCAGCTCGGCGGGTTCCACCCCCTACAATGAGCAGTTCTTC. This gives the protein CASSSAGSTPYNEQFF.

The V call is TRBV9, the J call TRBJ1-1; no reliable D call. CDR1 is SGDLS, CDR2 YYNGEE, per germline. The CDR3 is 13 residues long. V dropped 4 bases and J dropped 0 bases, with 7 bases sitting between them. CDR3 region: CASSRTLNTEAFF. For the CDR3, the DNA is TGTGCCAGCAGCCGGACCCTGAACACTGAAGCTTTCTTT.

The V call is TRBV2, the J call TRBJ2-5, with D unresolved. The V gene lost 4 bases and the J gene lost 5 bases, with 11 bases spanning the gap. Germline V gene lookup returns CDR1 SNHLY and CDR2 FYNNEI. The CDR3 contains 13 residues. The CDR3 protein is CASSVLDRETQYF. The CDR3 region has the DNA TGTGCCAGCAGTGTCTTAGATAGGGAGACCCAGTACTTC.

The rearrangement uses TRBV5-1 and TRBJ1-1, with D hard to call. CDR1 is SGHRS, CDR2 YFSETQ, per germline. The germline V and J ends were trimmed by 3 bases and 2 bases, with 8 bases remaining between them. The CDR3 runs to 13 residues. In DNA, the CDR3 is TGCGCCAGCAGCTGGAGTGCTAACACTGAAGCTTTCTTT. Protein: CASSWSANTEAFF.

The chain combines TRBV7-9 with TRBJ1-6; D gene unclear. The V gene lost 3 bases and the J gene lost 9 bases, with 6 bases spanning the gap. Germline V gives CDR1 SEHNR, CDR2 FQNEAQ (reference sequence). This CDR3 comprises 12 residues. CDR3 protein: CASSLSSSPLHF. CDR3 in DNA: TGTGCCAGCAGCTTGTCATCTTCACCCCTCCACTTT.

The chain carries TRBV7-9 and TRBJ1-5; D unclear. The CDR3 totals 12 residues. Germline V lookup: CDR1 SEHNR, CDR2 FQNEAQ (reference sequence). Trimming stripped 0 bases from V and 5 bases from J, with 2 bases between. CDR3 in amino acids: CASSLAYQPQHF. DNA for the CDR3: TGTGCCAGCAGCTTAGCCTATCAGCCCCAGCATTTT.

This clone has just one count. This chain links TRBV27 with TRBJ1-4; possibly TRBD1 for D (6 bases). V lost 4 bases to trimming and J lost 2 bases, with 14 bases between them. CDR3 length: 16 residues. Germline CDR1 reads MNHEY; CDR2 reads SMNVEV (reference sequence). For the CDR3, the DNA is TGTGCCAGCAGTTCCCAAAACAGGGCGACTAATGAAAAACTGTTTTTT. It translates to CASSSQNRATNEKLFF.

This clone was seen a handful of times. The chain links TRBV30 to TRBJ1-2; a possible D gene is TRBD1 (6 bases). V was clipped by 8 bases and J by 4 bases, with 8 bases between them. Per the germline V gene, CDR1 is GTSNPN and CDR2 is SVGIG (reference sequence). This CDR3 is built from 10 residues. CDR3 amino acids: CAEDSYGYTF. The CDR3 bases are TGTGCCGAGGACAGCTATGGCTACACCTTC.

The chain uses TRBV19 and TRBJ2-1; tentative D call: TRBD2 (6 bases). The CDR3 consists of 17 residues. Germline lookup yields CDR1 LNHDA and CDR2 SQIVND (reference sequence). Trimming left V 0 bases short and J 8 bases short, with 20 bases between. CDR3 loop: CASSIDLRGRRWHEQFF. In DNA form, the CDR3 reads TGTGCCAGTAGTATAGATCTAAGAGGGAGGCGATGGCATGAGCAGTTCTTC.

The chain combines TRBV7-8 with TRBJ2-6, with D perhaps TRBD2 (6 bases). Trimming took off 3 bases at V and 2 bases at J, with 14 bases between the two ends. The CDR3 has 17 amino acids. Germline loops: CDR1 SGHVS, CDR2 FQNEAQ. In nucleotides, the CDR3 is TGTGCCAGCAGCTTGGGACGGGGGAGAACTGGGGCCAACGTCCTGACTTTC. Protein sequence: CASSLGRGRTGANVLTF.

This clone was recorded once. Other DNA sequences of this sample code for an identical CDR3. The genes are TRBV20-1 and TRBJ2-7; D tentatively reads TRBD1 or TRBD2 (5 bases each). The CDR3 covers 11 residues. Looked up from germline, CDR1 is DFQATT and CDR2 is SNEGSKA (reference sequence). Trimming removed 6 bases at V and 2 bases at J, with 8 bases between. CDR3 sequence reads: CSAGDPYEQYF. CDR3 sequence (DNA): TGCAGTGCCGGGGACCCCTACGAGCAGTACTTC.

CDR3 loop: CATSGTGLNYGYTF. CDR3 in DNA: TGTGCCACCAGCGGGACAGGGTTAAATTATGGCTACACCTTC. This rearrangement joins TRBV24-1 to TRBJ1-2; 9 nucleotides line up with TRBD1. V was clipped by 7 bases and J by 5 bases; unmatched bases: 7. Germline assignment: CDR1 KGHDR and CDR2 SFDVKD. CDR3 size: 14 residues.

J is TRBJ2-5 and V is TRBV7-2; tentative D call: TRBD2 (6 bases). The germline gives CDR1 SGHTA, CDR2 FQGNSA. The length of the CDR3 is 13 residues. Trimming left V 4 bases short and J 4 bases short, with 10 bases between. The CDR3 nucleotides read TGTGCCAGCAGCTCAATTAGCGGAGAGACCCAGTACTTC. It codes for CASSSISGETQYF. Supplemented by reference TRBV7-2 and TRBJ2-5, the full variable domain reads GAGVSQSPSNKVTEKGKDVELRCDPISGHTALYWYRQSLGQGLEFLIYFQGNSAPDKSGLPSDRFSAERTGGSVSTLTIQRTQQEDSAVYLCASSSISGETQYFGPGTRLLVL.

This clone was detected only a few times. The chain has TRBV19 and TRBJ2-2, with TRBD2 identical over 12 bases. J lost 6 bases, V lost 6 bases, and 5 bases had no gene match. This CDR3 comprises 15 residues. Germline values: CDR1 LNHDA, CDR2 SQIVND (reference sequence). The CDR3 region has the DNA TGTGCCAGTAGGCCGACTAGCGGGAGTTCCGGGGAGCTGTTTTTT. This codes for CASRPTSGSSGELFF.